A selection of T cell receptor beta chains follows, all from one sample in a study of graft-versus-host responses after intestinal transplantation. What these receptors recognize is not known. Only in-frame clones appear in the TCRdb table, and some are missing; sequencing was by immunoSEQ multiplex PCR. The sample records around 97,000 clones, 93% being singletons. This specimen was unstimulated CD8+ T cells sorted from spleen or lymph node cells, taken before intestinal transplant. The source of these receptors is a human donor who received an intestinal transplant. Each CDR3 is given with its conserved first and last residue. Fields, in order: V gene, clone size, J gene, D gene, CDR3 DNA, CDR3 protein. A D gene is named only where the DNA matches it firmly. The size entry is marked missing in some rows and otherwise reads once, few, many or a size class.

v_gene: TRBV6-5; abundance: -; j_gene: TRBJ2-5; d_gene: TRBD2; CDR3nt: TGTGCCAGCAGTTACGATAGCGGGGGGTTAGTAAAGACCCAGTACTTC; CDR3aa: CASSYDSGGLVKTQYF
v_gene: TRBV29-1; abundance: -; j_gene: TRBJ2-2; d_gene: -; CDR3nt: TGCAGCGTAATAGCGGCAGTCGGGGAGCTGTTTTTT; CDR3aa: CSVIAAVGELFF
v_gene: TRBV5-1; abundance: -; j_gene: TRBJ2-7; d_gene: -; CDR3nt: TGCGCCAGCAGCTTTGCCGGAACCTACGAGCAGTACTTC; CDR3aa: CASSFAGTYEQYF
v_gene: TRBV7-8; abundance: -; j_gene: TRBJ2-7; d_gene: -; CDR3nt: TGTGCCAGCAGCTTAGGGAGTGTTGGGGGCGAGCAGTACTTC; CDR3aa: CASSLGSVGGEQYF
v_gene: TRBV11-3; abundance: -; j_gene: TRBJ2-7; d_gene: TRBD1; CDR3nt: TGTGCCAGCAGCTTAGAGGGGACAGTGCCCTACGAGCAGTACTTC; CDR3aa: CASSLEGTVPYEQYF
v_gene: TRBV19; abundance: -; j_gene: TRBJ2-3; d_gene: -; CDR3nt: TGTGCCAGTAGTCCGCTAGGCAGGGTCTACGCAGATACGCAGTATTTT; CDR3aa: CASSPLGRVYADTQYF
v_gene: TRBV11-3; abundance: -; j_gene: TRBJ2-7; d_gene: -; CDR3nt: TGTGCCAGCAGCTTTTTCAATAAACCCTACGAGCAGTACTTC; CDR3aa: CASSFFNKPYEQYF
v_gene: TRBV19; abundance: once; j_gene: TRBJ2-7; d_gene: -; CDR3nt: TGTGCCAGTAGTATTAAGGTGTTAGGGAGCGAGCAGTACTTC; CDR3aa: CASSIKVLGSEQYF
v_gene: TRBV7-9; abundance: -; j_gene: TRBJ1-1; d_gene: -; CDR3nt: TGTGCCACCCGGGCGGAGGAGAACACTGAAGCTTTCTTT; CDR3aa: CATRAEENTEAFF
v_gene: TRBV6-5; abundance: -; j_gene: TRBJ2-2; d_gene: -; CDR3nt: TGTGCCAGCAGCCCGCAGGGCACCGGGGAGCTGTTTTTT; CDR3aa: CASSPQGTGELFF
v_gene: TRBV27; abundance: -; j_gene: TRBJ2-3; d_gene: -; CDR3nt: TGTGCCAGCAGTTTACAGAGCGGGTGGGGCACAGATACGCAGTATTTT; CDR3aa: CASSLQSGWGTDTQYF
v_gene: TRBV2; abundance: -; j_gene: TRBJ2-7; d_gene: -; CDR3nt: TGTGCCAGCAGTGAATACGAGCAGTACTTC; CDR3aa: CASSEYEQYF
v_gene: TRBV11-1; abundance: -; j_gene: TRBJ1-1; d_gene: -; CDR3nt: TGTGCCAGCAGCTTTGCACCCGCGGTGAACACTGAAGCTTTCTTT; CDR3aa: CASSFAPAVNTEAFF
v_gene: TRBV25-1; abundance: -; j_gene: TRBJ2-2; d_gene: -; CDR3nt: TGTGCCAGCTCCAGGGCGAACACCGGGGAGCTGTTTTTT; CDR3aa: CASSRANTGELFF
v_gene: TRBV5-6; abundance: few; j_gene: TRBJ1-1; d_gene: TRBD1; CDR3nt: TGTGCCAGCAGCTCAAGACAGGGCCTATCGAACACTGAAGCTTTCTTT; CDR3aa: CASSSRQGLSNTEAFF
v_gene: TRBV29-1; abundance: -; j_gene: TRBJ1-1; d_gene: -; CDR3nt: TGCAGCGTTGTAGGGGCCATGAACACTGAAGCTTTCTTT; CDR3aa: CSVVGAMNTEAFF
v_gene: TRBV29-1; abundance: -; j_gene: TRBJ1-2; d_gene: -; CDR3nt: TGCAGCGTTGAAGGGGGAACGTTCTCTGGCTACACCTTC; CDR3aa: CSVEGGTFSGYTF
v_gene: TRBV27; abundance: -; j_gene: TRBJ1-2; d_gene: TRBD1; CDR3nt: TGTGCCAGCAGTGAGGGACAGGGCTACTATGGCTACACCTTC; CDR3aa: CASSEGQGYYGYTF
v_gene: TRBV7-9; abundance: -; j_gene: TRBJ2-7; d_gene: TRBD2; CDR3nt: TGTGCCAGCAGCCTATCCAGCGGGGGGACACACTACGAGCAGTACTTC; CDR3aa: CASSLSSGGTHYEQYF
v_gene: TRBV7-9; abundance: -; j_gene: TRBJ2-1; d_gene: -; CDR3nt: TGTGCCAGCAGCTTCTCGCGGCGGGACAATGAGCAGTTCTTC; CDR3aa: CASSFSRRDNEQFF
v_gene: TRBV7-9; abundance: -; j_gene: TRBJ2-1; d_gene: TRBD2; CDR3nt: TGTGCCAGCAGCTTAGTGGCGGGGGGACCCTACAATGAGCAGTTCTTC; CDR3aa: CASSLVAGGPYNEQFF
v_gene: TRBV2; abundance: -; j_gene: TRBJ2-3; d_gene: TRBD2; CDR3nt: TGTGCCAGCAGTGCACCACTAGCGGGGGCCACAGATACGCAGTATTTT; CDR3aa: CASSAPLAGATDTQYF
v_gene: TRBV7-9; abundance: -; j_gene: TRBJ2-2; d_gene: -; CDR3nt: TGTGCCAGCAGCCCCCCCGGTACAGGGAACACCGGGGAGCTGTTTTTT; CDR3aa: CASSPPGTGNTGELFF
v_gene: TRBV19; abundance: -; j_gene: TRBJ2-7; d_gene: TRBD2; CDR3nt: TGTGCCAATAGCGGGGGCTGTCCCTACGAGCAGTACTTC; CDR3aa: CANSGGCPYEQYF
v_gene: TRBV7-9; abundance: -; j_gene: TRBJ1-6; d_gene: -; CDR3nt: TGTGCCAGCAGCCAGAATCCCGGGAACCTCTATAATTCACCCCTCCACTTT; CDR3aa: CASSQNPGNLYNSPLHF
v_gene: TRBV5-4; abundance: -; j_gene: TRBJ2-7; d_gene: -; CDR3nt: TGTGCCAGCAGCCTCCCTGGGCAGGGATTCTCCTACGAGCAGTACTTC; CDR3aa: CASSLPGQGFSYEQYF
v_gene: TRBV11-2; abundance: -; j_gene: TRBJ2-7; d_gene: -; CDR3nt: TGTGCCAGCAGCTGGGCAACAGGGATCTACGAGCAGTACTTC; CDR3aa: CASSWATGIYEQYF
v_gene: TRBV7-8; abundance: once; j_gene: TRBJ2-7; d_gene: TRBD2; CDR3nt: TGTGCCAGCAGCTTAGGGGCGGGGGGCCCTTACGAGCAGTACTTC; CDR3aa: CASSLGAGGPYEQYF
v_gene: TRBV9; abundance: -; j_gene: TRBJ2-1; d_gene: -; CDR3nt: TGTGCCAGCAGCGTAGCCGTAGCGTCGGATGAGCAGTTCTTC; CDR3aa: CASSVAVASDEQFF
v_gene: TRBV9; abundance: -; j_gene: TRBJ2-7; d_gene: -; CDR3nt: TGTGCCAGCAGCACCTCGGCCGGCGAGCAGTACTTC; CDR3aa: CASSTSAGEQYF
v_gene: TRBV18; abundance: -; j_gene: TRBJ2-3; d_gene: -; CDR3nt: TGTGCCAGCTCACCAGGCTTGGCAGGGTCTAGCACAGATACGCAGTATTTT; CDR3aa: CASSPGLAGSSTDTQYF
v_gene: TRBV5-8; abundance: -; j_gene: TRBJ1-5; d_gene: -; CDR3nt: TGTGCCAGCAGCTTGGAAGGGACAAAACATCAGCCCCAGCATTTT; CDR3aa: CASSLEGTKHQPQHF
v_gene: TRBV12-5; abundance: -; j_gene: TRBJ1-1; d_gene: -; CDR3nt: TGTGCTAGTGGTTTATTGGACATGAACACTGAAGCTTTCTTT; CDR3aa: CASGLLDMNTEAFF
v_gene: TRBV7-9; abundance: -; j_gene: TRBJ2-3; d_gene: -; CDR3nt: TGTGCCAGCAGCAGAAGGGTCGCAGAGGGAGCAGATACGCAGTATTTT; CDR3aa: CASSRRVAEGADTQYF
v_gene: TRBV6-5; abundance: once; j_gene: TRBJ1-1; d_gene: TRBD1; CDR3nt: TGTGCCAGCCTCGGGACAGGCACTTTCTTT; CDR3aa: CASLGTGTFF
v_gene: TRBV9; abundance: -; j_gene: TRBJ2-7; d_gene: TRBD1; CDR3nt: TGTGCCAGCAGCTCCCGGGACAGGGACTACGAGCAGTACTTC; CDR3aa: CASSSRDRDYEQYF
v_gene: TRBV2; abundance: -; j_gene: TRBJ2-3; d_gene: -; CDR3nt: TGTGCCAGCAGCACCCTGAGGGGGGGGGTGGATAACACAGATACGCAGTATTTT; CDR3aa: CASSTLRGGVDNTDTQYF
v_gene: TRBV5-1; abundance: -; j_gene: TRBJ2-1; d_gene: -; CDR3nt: TGCGCCAGCAGCTGGGCCCCGGGTGAAGGAACCTCCTACAATGAGCAGTTCTTC; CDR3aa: CASSWAPGEGTSYNEQFF
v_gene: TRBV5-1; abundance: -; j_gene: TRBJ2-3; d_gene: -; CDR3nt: TGCGCCAGCAGCTTAATCACGCTCACAGATACGCAGTATTTT; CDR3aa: CASSLITLTDTQYF
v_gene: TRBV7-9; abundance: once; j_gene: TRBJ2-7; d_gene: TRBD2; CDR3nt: TGTGCCAGCAGCGCGACTAGCGGGGGCCACGAGCAGTACTTC; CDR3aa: CASSATSGGHEQYF
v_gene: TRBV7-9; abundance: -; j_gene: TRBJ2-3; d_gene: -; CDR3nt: TGTGCCAGCATCGGGGGCAGACGCACAGATACGCAGTATTTT; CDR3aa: CASIGGRRTDTQYF
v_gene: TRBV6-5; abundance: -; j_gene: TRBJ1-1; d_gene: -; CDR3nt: TGTGCCAGCAGTTACTCGGGGGATTTGGGGACTGAAGCTTTCTTT; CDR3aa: CASSYSGDLGTEAFF
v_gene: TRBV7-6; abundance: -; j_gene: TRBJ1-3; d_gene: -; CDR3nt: TGTGCCAGCAGCTTAGCTGCGGGGGGAAACACCATATATTTT; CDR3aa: CASSLAAGGNTIYF
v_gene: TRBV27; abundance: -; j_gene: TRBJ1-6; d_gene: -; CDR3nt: TGTGCCAGCAACTACGGCACTGGTTCACCCCTCCACTTT; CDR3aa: CASNYGTGSPLHF
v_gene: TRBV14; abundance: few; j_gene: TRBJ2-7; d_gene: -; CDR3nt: TGTGCCAGCAGCCAAGACAGTGACAGCTCCTACGAGCAGTACTTC; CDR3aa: CASSQDSDSSYEQYF
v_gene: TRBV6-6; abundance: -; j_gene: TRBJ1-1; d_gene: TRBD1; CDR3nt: TGTGCCAGCAGTTACACACAGGGGGCGAACACTGAAGCTTTCTTT; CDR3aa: CASSYTQGANTEAFF
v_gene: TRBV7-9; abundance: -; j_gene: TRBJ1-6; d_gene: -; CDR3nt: TGTGCCAGCAGCTTAGAACGGGGGGCTCTATCACCCCTCCACTTT; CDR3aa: CASSLERGALSPLHF
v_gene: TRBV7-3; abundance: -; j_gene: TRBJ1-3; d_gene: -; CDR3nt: TGTGCCAGCAGCCCTTTGGGCGGATCTGGAAACACCATATATTTT; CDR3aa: CASSPLGGSGNTIYF
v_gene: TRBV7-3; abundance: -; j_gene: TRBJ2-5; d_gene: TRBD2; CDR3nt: TGTGCCAGCAGTGCTAGCGGGGGGGTAACGGAGACCCAGTACTTC; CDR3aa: CASSASGGVTETQYF